This record looks at one T cell receptor (beta chain) sequence and its context. The data belong to a study of CD8+CD57+ T cells in acquired aplastic anemia. V lost 9 bases, J lost 2 bases, and 8 bases lay in between. Germline loops: CDR1 PRHDT, CDR2 FYEKMQ (reference sequence). The CDR3 extends over 11 amino acids. Patients chosen for sequencing had CD8+CD57+ cells that had expanded, as shown by flow cytometry. Genomic DNA provided the template from which TCR beta VDJ and CDR3 profiles were obtained. TCRdb reprocessed the reads with MiXCR, giving one entry per CDR3 protein. The profile shows fewer than 85,000 distinct CDR3 sequences, 70% of them singletons.

Sequenced material: sorted CD4+, CD8+, or CD8+CD57+ T cells (not recorded which) from PBMCs. The chain couples TRBV13 to TRBJ2-7; a possible D gene is TRBD2 (6 bases). The receptor was isolated from a human donor with aplastic anemia. CDR3 bases: TGTGCCAGTGGGGGGACCTACGAGCAGTACTTC. As protein: CASGGTYEQYF.